This passage covers 2 T cell receptor beta chains from one sample sequenced in a study of identical twins. A single record per CDR3 protein comes from TCRdb applying MiXCR to the 5' RACE reads. The data show over 500,000 distinct CDR3 sequences, with roughly a fifth seen just once and around 1% held by the top ten. The data also belong to a second study, concerning T cells expressing NK-cell markers.

The specimen was CD4+ T cells sorted from blood. The receptors originated from a woman aged 18-29 years in good health.

The chain joins TRBV20-1 to TRBJ2-1, with TRBD2 matching 8 bases. Germline values: CDR1 DFQATT, CDR2 SNEGSKA (reference sequence). The CDR3 extends over 13 amino acids. The V segment lost 2 bases and the J segment 9 bases; nucleotides outside the gene matches: 6. CDR3 loop: CSARYGRGVEQFF. For the CDR3, the DNA is TGCAGTGCTAGATACGGGAGGGGGGTTGAGCAGTTCTTC.

This chain connects TRBV7-2 to TRBJ2-1, with D tentatively TRBD1 (6 bases). V shed 6 bases and J shed 4 bases, with 13 bases lying between them. The CDR3 is made up of 14 amino acids. Germline V gene data show CDR1 as SGHTA and CDR2 as FQGNSA. This CDR3 is CASRQGRAYNEQFF. CDR3 nucleotides: TGTGCCAGCAGACAGGGCCGGGCGTACAATGAGCAGTTCTTC.